These T cell receptor beta chains were read from a single sample in a study of blood T cell repertoires in COVID-19. Using immunoSEQ multiplex PCR, the repertoire was profiled, and TCRdb retains in-frame clones only, with some absent. The sample yields around 20,000 clones, more than 75% seen once. The sequencing input was peripheral blood. Every receptor here comes from a human donor in a cohort sampled during active COVID-19. The CDR3 runs from the conserved cysteine through the conserved F or W. The D gene is left open where the match is weak. Some rows have no size entry. The others give once, few or many, or a class for an expanded clone.

>15|TRBV6-2/TRBV6-3|-|TRBJ2-6|-
CASSLTRTGANVLTF
TGTGCCAGCAGTTTGACTAGGACTGGGGCCAACGTCCTGACTTTC
>15|TRBV6-1|-|TRBJ2-3|-
CASSEVGSSTDTQYF
TGTGCCAGCAGTGAAGTGGGGAGTAGCACAGATACGCAGTATTTT
>16|TRBV7-2|-|TRBJ2-1|-
CASSLNARTSYNEQFF
TGTGCCAGCAGCTTAAACGCACGGACTTCCTACAATGAGCAGTTCTTC
>17|TRBV9|-|TRBJ1-5|once
CASSADEGGFGNQPQHF
TGTGCCAGCAGCGCGGACGAGGGGGGGTTTGGCAATCAGCCCCAGCATTTT
>12|TRBV6-4|-|TRBJ1-2|-
CASSDRRRGYTF
TGTGCCAGCAGTGACAGGCGGCGTGGCTACACCTTC
>16|TRBV5-1|TRBD1|TRBJ2-3|once
CASSLAGQGSTDTQYF
TGCGCCAGCAGCTTGGCAGGACAGGGAAGCACAGATACGCAGTATTTT
>12|TRBV12-3/TRBV12-4|-|TRBJ2-1|once
CASRVHGNEQFF
TGTGCCAGCAGGGTACACGGGAATGAGCAGTTCTTC
>12|TRBV7-2|-|TRBJ2-7|once
CASSLQVYEQYF
TGTGCCAGCAGCTTGCAGGTTTACGAGCAGTACTTC
>14|TRBV18|-|TRBJ1-1|-
CASLMDQGRTEAFF
TGTGCCAGCTTGATGGACCAGGGGAGAACTGAAGCTTTCTTT
>19|TRBV18|TRBD2|TRBJ2-3|-
CASSPPRGLAGLSTDTQYF
TGTGCCAGCTCACCACCGCGGGGACTAGCGGGCCTGAGCACAGATACGCAGTATTTT
>17|TRBV19|TRBD1|TRBJ2-3|-
CASSAPRTGASTDTQYF
TGTGCCAGTAGTGCTCCACGCACAGGGGCTAGCACAGATACGCAGTATTTT
>15|TRBV7-2|TRBD2|TRBJ2-5|once
CASSRSSGRAQTQYF
TGTGCCAGCAGCCGTTCTAGCGGGAGGGCTCAGACCCAGTACTTC
>16|TRBV9|-|TRBJ1-3|few
CASSYPRGDSGNTIYF
TGTGCCAGCAGCTACCCCCGGGGAGACTCTGGAAACACCATATATTTT
>16|TRBV21-1|-|TRBJ2-3|-
CASSIKAGGPIYTQYF
TGTGCCAGCAGCATCAAAGCGGGAGGGCCGATCTATACGCAGTATTTT
>14|TRBV19|TRBD1|TRBJ2-3|-
CASRSGTGGHTQYF
TGTGCCAGTAGGTCAGGGACAGGGGGCCATACGCAGTATTTT
>16|TRBV4-1|-|TRBJ1-4|-
CASSQNGFVGGEKLFF
TGCGCCAGCAGCCAAAACGGATTCGTGGGAGGTGAAAAACTGTTTTTT
>15|TRBV5-1|-|TRBJ2-3|-
CASSLFGTLTDTQYF
TGCGCCAGCAGCTTGTTCGGGACTCTCACAGATACGCAGTATTTT
>14|TRBV19|TRBD2|TRBJ2-7|-
CASTPAGGRYEQYF
TGTGCCAGTACCCCAGCGGGAGGACGCTACGAGCAGTACTTC
>12|TRBV10-3|TRBD1|TRBJ1-2|-
CATGTGYYGYTF
TGTGCCACCGGGACAGGGTACTATGGCTACACCTTC
>15|TRBV10-1|-|TRBJ2-5|-
CASSESGPGGETQYF
TGCGCCAGCAGTGAGTCGGGTCCGGGTGGGGAGACCCAGTACTTC
>13|TRBV6-5|-|TRBJ2-7|-
CASSPDGAYEQYF
TGTGCCAGCAGTCCCGACGGGGCCTACGAGCAGTACTTC
>16|TRBV5-4|TRBD2|TRBJ2-5|-
CASSFRLAGEGETQYF
TGTGCCAGCAGCTTCCGACTAGCGGGAGAGGGAGAGACCCAGTACTTC
>12|TRBV7-9|-|TRBJ2-1|once
CASSPLRAEQFF
TGTGCCAGCAGCCCCCTGAGAGCTGAGCAGTTCTTC
>14|TRBV7-6|TRBD2|TRBJ2-1|-
CASSLAGGSKEQFF
TGTGCCAGCAGTTTGGCTGGCGGGAGTAAGGAGCAGTTCTTC
>14|TRBV9|-|TRBJ2-5|-
CASSVGQRTETQYF
TGTGCCAGCAGCGTCGGACAGCGAACAGAGACCCAGTACTTC
>16|TRBV7-2|TRBD1|TRBJ1-3|-
CASSLGDRGGGNTIYF
TGTGCCAGCAGCTTAGGGGACAGGGGGGGCGGAAACACCATATATTTT
>11|TRBV7-2|-|TRBJ1-1|-
CASSTQGLAFF
TGTGCCAGCAGTACTCAGGGTTTGGCTTTCTTT
>12|TRBV9|-|TRBJ1-2|-
CASSVDSYGYTF
TGTGCCAGCAGCGTAGACAGCTATGGCTACACCTTC
>16|TRBV7-9|-|TRBJ2-7|-
CASSPRTALELGEQYF
TGTGCCAGCAGCCCCCGGACAGCACTAGAATTGGGCGAGCAGTACTTC
>17|TRBV9|TRBD2|TRBJ2-2|-
CASSAGLAGGVTGELFF
TGTGCCAGCAGCGCGGGACTAGCGGGAGGCGTCACCGGGGAGCTGTTTTTT
>13|TRBV7-3|TRBD1|TRBJ2-7|-
CASSLDRGREQYF
TGTGCCAGCAGCTTAGACAGGGGGCGTGAGCAGTACTTC
>19|TRBV7-2|TRBD2|TRBJ2-1|-
CASSPLGVSGGSSYNEQFF
TGTGCCAGCAGCCCCCTGGGGGTTAGCGGGGGGAGCTCCTACAATGAGCAGTTCTTC
>15|TRBV7-6|-|TRBJ1-1|-
CASSPGGKGNTEAFF
TGTGCCAGCAGCCCCGGAGGGAAGGGAAACACTGAAGCTTTCTTT
>13|TRBV28|-|TRBJ2-7|-
CASSWAGAYEQYF
TGTGCCAGCAGCTGGGCAGGGGCCTACGAGCAGTACTTC
>14|TRBV24-1|-|TRBJ2-2|-
CATSAGTNTGELFF
TGTGCCACCAGTGCCGGGACGAACACCGGGGAGCTGTTTTTT
>16|TRBV9|TRBD1|TRBJ2-3|-
CASSTRTGTSTDTQYF
TGTGCCAGCAGCACCCGGACAGGGACTAGCACAGATACGCAGTATTTT